This T cell receptor (beta chain) was obtained from a study of cytomegalovirus exposure and HLA in healthy donors. It was with 60 Vbeta and 13 Jbeta primers that the PCR ran. Sequenced by immunoSEQ multiplex PCR; TCRdb stores in-frame clones only, minus some. The sample consists of under 80,000 clones, 70% to 80% of them appearing once. The V segment lost 3 bases and the J segment 8 bases; nucleotides outside the gene matches: 7. The CDR3 length is 15 residues. CDR1 is SGDLS, CDR2 YYNGEE, per germline. Input material: PBMCs. The V gene is TRBV9, the J gene TRBJ2-1; 11 bases are a match to TRBD2. The receptor's source is a man aged 50-59 years in good health and CMV-seropositive. DNA of the CDR3: TGTGCCAGCAGCGCACGTAGCGGGGGGGCCGATGAGCAGTTCTTC. It codes for CASSARSGGADEQFF.